This TCR beta chain was identified in a study of shared clonotypes between healthy human individuals. Using immunoSEQ multiplex PCR, the repertoire was profiled, and TCRdb retains in-frame clones only, with some absent. The sample yields more than 2,000,000 clones, around nine tenths seen once. Study-wide results and caveats: Incompleteness in sorted-subset sequencing, despite large depth, was shown by rarefaction. With few donors, the genetic and exposure-history diversity represented was limited.

As to this clone: Its antigen is unknown.

Sequenced input: naive CD4+ T cells sorted from blood. The sample's subset: CD45RA+ positively selected. The origin of this receptor is a man younger than 35 in good health.

CDR3 nucleotides: TGTGCCAGCAGCTTGGCCGGGACTATAAATGAGCAGTTCTTC. The encoded protein is CASSLAGTINEQFF. This chain joins TRBV13 and TRBJ2-1; 7 nucleotides match TRBD2. CDR1 and CDR2 from the germline V gene are PRHDT and FYEKMQ (reference sequence). The CDR3 length is 14 residues. Trimming cost V 3 bases and J 7 bases; bases outside gene matches: 6.